This paragraph reports one TCR beta chain. A read error may account for a junction end that differs from germline. These data are taken from a study of blood T cell repertoires in COVID-19. Looking at the study overall: Both acute and convalescent COVID-19 samples were obtained from the United States, Italy and Spain. Nucleic acid was either cDNA or gDNA, and it came from T cells, B-cell-depleted T cells, or PBMCs.

The CDR3 runs to 13 residues. The germline V gene encodes CDR1 SGHTA and CDR2 FQGTGA. Original analysis: Scientists estimated how many nucleated cells there were by amplifying reference gene primers. Measured with immunoSEQ multiplex PCR; TCRdb has only the in-frame clones, and not every one. The V and J calls and clone size are taken from that table; D and trimming were inferred from the DNA. The sample has around 93,000 clones, around nine tenths seen once. The clonotype originates from a human donor in a cohort sampled during active COVID-19. Input material: peripheral blood. This chain connects TRBV7-3 to TRBJ2-1; D perhaps matches TRBD2 (6 bases). Here the CDR3 DNA reads TGTGCCAGCAGCTGTAGGGAGACTAGTGAGGAGTTCTTC. Translated, it gives CASSCRETSEEFF.